The 8 T cell receptor beta chains presented below share a single source sample, sequenced in a study of cytomegalovirus exposure and HLA in healthy donors. With 60 Vbeta and 13 Jbeta primers, the PCR was carried out. Produced via immunoSEQ multiplex PCR; TCRdb's table is partial and in-frame only. The sample lists roughly 160,000 clones, roughly 70% occurring once. Sequencing was carried out using PBMCs. The receptors shown here come from a woman younger than 45 in good health and CMV-seronegative.

The V call is TRBV10-3, the J call TRBJ1-2; TRBD1 might be the D (5 bases). Germline-derived CDR1 and CDR2 are ENHRY and SYGVKD. Trimming removed 0 bases at V and 6 bases at J, with 14 bases between. This CDR3 contains 15 residues. The CDR3 here is CAISESKGRADGYTF. The CDR3 bases are TGTGCCATCAGTGAGTCGAAAGGCAGGGCGGATGGCTACACCTTC.

V and J are TRBV28 and TRBJ1-1, with D hard to call. V was cut by 1 base and J by 4 bases, with 4 bases left in between. CDR1 is MDHEN and CDR2 is SYDVKM in the germline V gene. The CDR3 spans 12 residues. CDR3 in DNA: TGTGCCAGCAGTTTATATAGCACTGAAGCTTTCTTT. It encodes CASSLYSTEAFF.

J is TRBJ1-5 and V is TRBV28, with 7 nucleotides matching TRBD1. Looked up from germline, CDR1 is MDHEN and CDR2 is SYDVKM. The CDR3 loop spans 15 amino acids. The V and J ends lost 4 bases and 0 bases, in that order; junction bases with no gene match: 3. The CDR3 DNA reads as TGTGCCAGCAGTTCCGGGACAGCTAGCAATCAGCCCCAGCATTTT. It yields the protein CASSSGTASNQPQHF. Filled out from reference TRBV28 and TRBJ1-5, the complete variable domain reads DVKVTQSSRYLVKRTGEKVFLECVQDMDHENMFWYRQDPGLGLRLIYFSYDVKMKEKGDIPEGYSVSREKKERFSLILESASTNQTSMYLCASSSGTASNQPQHFGDGTRLSIL.

The chain uses TRBV5-1 and TRBJ2-2, with 7 bases that match TRBD1. The CDR3 length is 16 residues. V gave up 4 bases and J gave up 3 bases; unmatched junction bases: 9. Germline lookup yields CDR1 SGHRS and CDR2 YFSETQ. The CDR3, as DNA: TGCGCCAGCAGCAGAACAGGGGTGTCGGACACCGGGGAGCTGTTTTTT. Its translation is CASSRTGVSDTGELFF.

This clone was detected only a few times. The chain carries TRBV10-3 and TRBJ2-3; D is undetermined. The CDR3 loop spans 12 amino acids. V shed 10 bases and J shed 1 base, with 9 bases lying between them. Germline V gene lookup returns CDR1 ENHRY and CDR2 SYGVKD. As DNA, the CDR3 is TGTGCCACCCAGGTGGGCACAGATACGCAGTATTTT. Amino acid sequence: CATQVGTDTQYF.

V usage is TRBV27 and J usage is TRBJ2-2, with unresolved D. Germline V gene sequence: CDR1 MNHEY, CDR2 SMNVEV (reference sequence). The V end lost 6 bases, the J end lost 6 bases, and 11 bases lay between the germline ends. The CDR3 consists of 13 residues. The CDR3: CASSLTVAGELFF. CDR3 coding DNA: TGTGCCAGCAGCCTAACCGTAGCCGGGGAGCTGTTTTTT.

For the CDR3, the DNA is TGCGCCAGCAGCCAATATATTAGCAGTGGGAGCTCACCCCTCCACTTT. Its protein is CASSQYISSGSSPLHF. The chain recombines TRBV4-1 with TRBJ1-6; no clear D. This CDR3 spans 16 amino acids. With 2 bases removed from V and 10 bases from J, the gap between germline ends came to 18 bases. The V gene's germline CDR1 is MGHRA and CDR2 YSYEKL.

This clone appeared a few times. The chain employs TRBV5-5 and TRBJ1-5; D is uncertain. CDR3 length: 16 amino acids. Germline values: CDR1 SGHKS, CDR2 YYEKEE (reference sequence). V was pared by 3 bases and J by 5 bases, with 18 bases between. Written as DNA, the CDR3 is TGTGCCAGCAGCTATGAGATACCGGACTACGATCAGCCCCAGCATTTT. Residues: CASSYEIPDYDQPQHF.